This T cell receptor beta chain was obtained from a study of CD8 T cells in Susac syndrome. Random hexamers primed reverse transcription of about 0.5 to 1 ug RNA. TCRdb passed the immunoSEQ multiplex PCR reads through MiXCR, listing each CDR3 protein once. The repertoire has approximately 200,000 distinct CDR3 sequences, about 94% of them found once; the top ten carry approximately 0.13%. The multiple sclerosis control cohort comprised treatment-naive individuals presenting with stable or active relapsing-remitting disease. Germline CDR1 SGHRS, CDR2 YFSETQ. V was shortened by 0 bases and J by 2 bases, with 12 bases between the two germline ends. This CDR3 comprises 15 residues.

V is TRBV5-1 and J is TRBJ2-7; D is unclear. The sample comprised CD8+ T cells from PBMCs. The source is a human donor with multiple sclerosis. CDR3 coding DNA: TGCGCCAGCAGCTTGGCGTCAGTCCCTGCCTACGAGCAGTACTTC. Its translation is CASSLASVPAYEQYF.